The 25 T cell receptor beta chains below all came from one sample that was sequenced in a study of shared clonotypes between healthy human individuals. TCRdb's copy holds only in-frame clones and misses some; the assay was immunoSEQ multiplex PCR. The sample lists tens of thousands of clones, 62% occurring once. The source material was memory CD8+ T cells sorted from blood. Subset reported: CD45RO+ cells pooled with CCR7-negative TemRA cells. These receptor sequences come from a man under 40 in good health.

As for this clone: One end of the junction does not line up with germline, which may come from a read error. The chain joins TRBV15 to TRBJ2-7; unclear D gene. Germline values: CDR1 LNHNV, CDR2 YYDKDF (reference sequence). The CDR3 runs 13 residues. CDR3 protein: CATSRAETYGQYF. The CDR3 coding sequence is TGTGCCACCAGCAGAGCGGAGACCTACGGGCAGTACTTC.

This rearrangement joins TRBV7-6 to TRBJ2-3; D is unresolved. V was shortened by 2 bases and J by 1 base, with 7 bases between the two germline ends. The CDR3 has 14 amino acids. In germline, CDR1 is SGHVS, CDR2 FNYEAQ. The chain's CDR3 is CASSLWIGTDTQYF. The CDR3 DNA sequence: TGTGCCAGCAGCTTATGGATTGGCACAGATACGCAGTATTTT.

The rearrangement joins TRBV5-4 to TRBJ1-4, with D perhaps TRBD1 (6 bases). This CDR3 contains 14 residues. V lost 4 bases, J lost 8 bases, and 15 bases lay in between. The V gene's germline CDR1 is SGHNT and CDR2 YYREEE (reference sequence). CDR3 coding DNA: TGTGCCAGCAGCCCCGGACAGTTTAACGAAAAACTGTTTTTT. Its protein product is CASSPGQFNEKLFF.

This chain uses TRBV9 with TRBJ2-7; TRBD1 matches 9 bases. The CDR3 is made up of 14 amino acids. Germline V gene data show CDR1 as SGDLS and CDR2 as YYNGEE. J was trimmed by 3 bases and V by 3 bases; bases with no gene match: 4. CDR3 sequence: CASSGGGQGYEQYF. The CDR3, as DNA: TGTGCCAGCAGCGGCGGGGGACAGGGCTACGAGCAGTACTTC.

This clone was observed many times. The chain combines TRBV15 with TRBJ2-1, with 7 positions matching TRBD2. The CDR3 runs 14 residues. From germline, CDR1 is LNHNV and CDR2 YYDKDF (reference sequence). V lost 3 bases to trimming and J lost 5 bases; unmatched junction nucleotides: 4. The CDR3 DNA sequence: TGTGCCACCAGCAGGGGACGGGGGGACAATGAGCAGTTCTTC. Translation: CATSRGRGDNEQFF.

This clone came up a few times. This chain links TRBV6-1 with TRBJ1-2; 11 nucleotides align to TRBD1. There are 14 residues in the CDR3. V trimming: 6 bases; J trimming: 8 bases; junction bases outside the gene matches: 8. In germline, CDR1 is MNHNS, CDR2 SASEGT. The CDR3, as DNA: TGTGCCAGCAGCGCCGGGACAGGGGGTTTCGGCTACACCTTC. Its translation: CASSAGTGGFGYTF.

Worth noting for this clone: A far larger clone is a single base away, which makes a read error likely. The V and J genes are TRBV5-4 and TRBJ2-3, with a weak D call TRBD2 (5 bases). Germline CDR1 SGHNT, CDR2 YYREEE (reference sequence). The V and J ends lost 3 bases and 5 bases respectively, with 16 bases between them. CDR3 length: 15 amino acids. The CDR3 loop reads CASSSIPLREDTQYF. The CDR3 DNA reads TGTGCCAGCAGCTCCATTCCTTTGAGGGAAGATACGCAGTATTTT.

The chain combines TRBV7-6 with TRBJ2-2; tentative D call: TRBD2 (5 bases). Germline-derived CDR1 and CDR2 are SGHVS and FNYEAQ. V lost 5 bases and J 0 bases, leaving 16 bases between the germline ends. The CDR3 is 17 amino acids. The CDR3 coding sequence is TGTGCCAGCAGCCCTCTTCCGGGGAGACCGAACACCGGGGAGCTGTTTTTT. Translation: CASSPLPGRPNTGELFF.

The chain joins TRBV5-6 to TRBJ1-1; D is ambiguous. Trimming removed 4 bases from V and 5 bases from J, with 15 bases in between. Germline CDR1 and CDR2: SGHDT and YYEEEE. The CDR3 loop spans 14 amino acids. CDR3: CASSQEARRTEAFF. The CDR3 DNA sequence: TGTGCCAGCAGCCAAGAGGCGAGGAGGACTGAAGCTTTCTTT.

This clone was picked up one time. The chain combines TRBV11-2 with TRBJ2-1; D unclear. The CDR3 sequence is 13 residues long. V shed 4 bases and J shed 8 bases, with 12 bases lying between them. Germline assignment: CDR1 SGHAT and CDR2 FQNNGV. This CDR3 is CASSSYSRDEQFF. CDR3 nucleotides: TGTGCCAGCAGCTCCTACTCGCGCGATGAGCAGTTCTTC. Based on the CDR3 plus reference TRBV11-2 and TRBJ2-1, the full variable domain is EAGVAQSPRYKIIEKRQSVAFWCNPISGHATLYWYQQILGQGPKLLIQFQNNGVVDDSQLPKDRFSAERLKGVDSTLKIQPAKLEDSAVYLCASSSYSRDEQFFGPGTRLTVL.

This clone occurred many times. A far larger clone is one nucleotide away, so this likely arose from a read error. The chain is built from TRBV7-9 and TRBJ2-4; 9 bases align to TRBD2. J was trimmed by 8 bases and V by 5 bases; bases with no gene match: 7. This CDR3 comprises 14 residues. The germline CDR1 and CDR2 sequences are SEHNR and FQNEAQ (reference sequence). This chain's CDR3 is CASSQGRGGDIQYF. The CDR3 DNA follows: TGTGCCAGCAGCCAGGGGCGGGGGGGGGACATTCAGTACTTC.

A few counts support this clone. The chain combines TRBV6-1 with TRBJ2-7; a weak D match, TRBD1 (5 bases). Trimming took off 6 bases at V and 3 bases at J, with 9 bases between the two ends. CDR3 size: 12 residues. Germline lookup yields CDR1 MNHNS and CDR2 SASEGT. CDR3 sequence (DNA): TGTGCCAGCAGGGACATCATCTACGAGCAGTACTTC. This encodes CASRDIIYEQYF.

To note about this clone: This specimen includes other DNA sequences encoding the same CDR3. The chain uses TRBV9 and TRBJ2-7, with a tentative D call TRBD2 (6 bases). The V gene's germline CDR1 is SGDLS and CDR2 YYNGEE. V was clipped by 0 bases and J by 3 bases, with 10 bases between them. CDR3 length equals 14 residues. The CDR3 region is CASSVGSGSYEQYF. CDR3 bases: TGTGCCAGCAGCGTAGGTAGCGGCAGCTACGAGCAGTACTTC.

The chain has TRBV7-2 and TRBJ2-3; D uncertain. This CDR3 contains 14 residues. V lost 2 bases, J lost 0 bases, and 6 bases lay in between. The germline gives CDR1 SGHTA, CDR2 FQGNSA. Here the CDR3 DNA reads TGTGCCAGCAGCTTACGCATAAGCACAGATACGCAGTATTTT. As protein: CASSLRISTDTQYF.

This clone was seen a few times. The chain combines TRBV5-6 with TRBJ2-1, with TRBD2 as a possible D gene (5 bases). The germline V gene has CDR1 SGHDT and CDR2 YYEEEE. The length of the CDR3 is 16 residues. V gave up 4 bases and J gave up 9 bases, with 23 bases separating them. CDR3 DNA sequence: TGTGCCAGCAGCCAATTCCGGGGAGAGCGAATGAGTGAGCAGTTCTTC. Translating it yields CASSQFRGERMSEQFF. Combining the CDR3 with reference TRBV5-6 and TRBJ2-1 gives the whole variable domain DAGVTQSPTHLIKTRGQQVTLRCSPKSGHDTVSWYQQALGQGPQFIFQYYEEEERQRGNFPDRFSGHQFPNYSSELNVNALLLGDSALYLCASSQFRGERMSEQFFGPGTRLTVL.

The table lists this clone with a count of one. The chain uses TRBV6-5 and TRBJ2-7; 7 positions agree with TRBD2. The V gene's germline CDR1 is MNHEY and CDR2 SVGAGI. Trimming took 7 bases from V and 3 from J; bases not matched to a gene: 9. The CDR3 covers 14 residues. The DNA of the CDR3 is TGTGCCAGCACCCCATGGGAGGGGAACTACGAGCAGTACTTC. It yields the protein CASTPWEGNYEQYF.

This sequence joins TRBV28 and TRBJ2-7; no clear D gene. The CDR3 has 14 amino acids. Trimming removed 6 bases from V and 2 bases from J, with 14 bases in between. CDR1 MDHEN and CDR2 SYDVKM come from the germline V gene. The CDR3 sequence is CASSPSHRAYEQYF. The CDR3 DNA sequence: TGTGCCAGCAGCCCATCCCACCGTGCCTACGAGCAGTACTTC.

V is TRBV9 and J is TRBJ1-1; D gene unclear. Looked up from germline, CDR1 is SGDLS and CDR2 is YYNGEE. The CDR3 spans 15 residues. The ends were cut back, 3 bases at V and 8 bases at J, with 20 bases in the middle. CDR3 sequence: CASSGLDGSKSEAFF. The CDR3 DNA follows: TGTGCCAGCAGCGGATTGGACGGATCCAAATCGGAAGCTTTCTTT.

This clone was recorded once. This chain links TRBV5-1 with TRBJ2-3; 7 bases map to TRBD1. This CDR3 contains 15 residues. V trimming: 6 bases; J trimming: 0 bases; junction bases outside the gene matches: 7. Germline V lookup: CDR1 SGHRS, CDR2 YFSETQ. This CDR3 reads CASNRQGTSTDTQYF. The CDR3 DNA follows: TGCGCCAGCAACCGACAGGGTACTAGCACAGATACGCAGTATTTT.

A few counts support this clone. This sample includes further DNA sequences coding for the same CDR3. The chain uses TRBV28 and TRBJ1-2; D is unresolved. The V end was cut by 4 bases, the J end by 3 bases, with 3 bases between. Germline assignment: CDR1 MDHEN and CDR2 SYDVKM. This CDR3 contains 11 residues. In DNA form, the CDR3 reads TGTGCCAGCAGTTCGCACTATGGCTACACCTTC. It is translated as CASSSHYGYTF.

This clone was observed a handful of times. The chain employs TRBV2 and TRBJ1-2; tentative D call: TRBD1 (5 bases). V was trimmed by 7 bases and J by 6 bases, leaving 18 bases between them. The CDR3 runs 14 residues. The germline V gene has CDR1 SNHLY and CDR2 FYNNEI. In DNA form, the CDR3 reads TGTGCCAGCACCGACAGTGTTAGTCAAGATGGCTACACCTTC. It yields the protein CASTDSVSQDGYTF.

This clone came up once. The chain uses TRBV9 and TRBJ2-5, with 10 bases aligning to TRBD1. This CDR3 spans 17 amino acids. The trim removed 1 base at V and 4 bases at J, leaving 10 bases unmatched. Germline V lookup: CDR1 SGDLS, CDR2 YYNGEE. CDR3 sequence reads: CASSVSLGTGALETQYF. CDR3 coding DNA: TGTGCCAGCAGCGTATCTTTAGGGACAGGGGCTCTAGAGACCCAGTACTTC. The full variable domain, completed using reference TRBV9 and TRBJ2-5, is DSGVTQTPKHLITATGQRVTLRCSPRSGDLSVYWYQQSLDQGLQFLIQYYNGEERAKGNILERFSAQQFPDLHSELNLSSLELGDSALYFCASSVSLGTGALETQYFGPGTRLLVL.

V and J are TRBV19 and TRBJ2-2; D is possibly TRBD1 (5 bases). V dropped 3 bases and J dropped 7 bases, with 12 bases sitting between them. The CDR3 runs to 14 residues. Per germline, CDR1 LNHDA and CDR2 SQIVND (reference sequence). CDR3 sequence (DNA): TGTGCCAGTAGTATGTGGCAGGGCTACGGGGAGCTGTTTTTT. Translation: CASSMWQGYGELFF.

The chain couples TRBV5-1 to TRBJ1-4; D is unresolved. Germline V lookup: CDR1 SGHRS, CDR2 YFSETQ. The CDR3 contains 17 residues. The V end was cut by 0 bases, the J end by 7 bases, with 19 bases between. In DNA, the CDR3 is TGCGCCAGCAGCTTGGCTAGTGGGCTCGGGATATCTGAAAAACTGTTTTTT. Translating it yields CASSLASGLGISEKLFF.

The gene calls are TRBV15 and TRBJ2-3; D uncertain. The CDR3 is 14 amino acids. In germline, CDR1 is LNHNV, CDR2 YYDKDF (reference sequence). Trimming took off 1 base at V and 4 bases at J, with 9 bases between the two ends. CDR3 amino acids: CATSRVSSPDTQYF. The CDR3 coding sequence is TGTGCCACCAGCAGAGTATCGTCCCCAGATACGCAGTATTTT.